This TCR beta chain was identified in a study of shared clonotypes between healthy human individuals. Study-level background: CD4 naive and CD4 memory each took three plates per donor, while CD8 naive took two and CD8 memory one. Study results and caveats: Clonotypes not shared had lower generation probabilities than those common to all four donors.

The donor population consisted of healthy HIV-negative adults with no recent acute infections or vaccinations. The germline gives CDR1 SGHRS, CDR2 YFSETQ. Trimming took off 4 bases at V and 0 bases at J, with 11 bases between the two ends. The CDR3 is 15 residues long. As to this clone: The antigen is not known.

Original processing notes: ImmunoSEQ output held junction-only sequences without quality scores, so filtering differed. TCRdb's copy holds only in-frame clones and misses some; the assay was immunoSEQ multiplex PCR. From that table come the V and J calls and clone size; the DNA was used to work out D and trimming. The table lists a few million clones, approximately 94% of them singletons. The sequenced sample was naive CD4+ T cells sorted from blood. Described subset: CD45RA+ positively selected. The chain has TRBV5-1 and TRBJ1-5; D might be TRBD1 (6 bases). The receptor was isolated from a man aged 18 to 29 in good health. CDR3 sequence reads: CASSQGTDSNQPQHF. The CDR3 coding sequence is TGCGCCAGCAGCCAGGGGACGGATAGCAATCAGCCCCAGCATTTT. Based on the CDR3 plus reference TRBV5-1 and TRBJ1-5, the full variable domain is KAGVTQTPRYLIKTRGQQVTLSCSPISGHRSVSWYQQTPGQGLQFLFEYFSETQRNKGNFPGRFSGRQFSNSRSEMNVSTLELGDSALYLCASSQGTDSNQPQHFGDGTRLSIL.